The following is a T cell receptor beta chain sequence with its context. Its cognate antigen has yet to be identified. Base qualities are not at hand, and no much larger clone is one base apart. The germline V gene supplies CDR1 MDHEN and CDR2 SYDVKM. The V end gives up 6 bases and the J end 1 base, leaving 15 bases in the junction not matched to a gene. Counted from cysteine to phenylalanine, this CDR3 has 17 amino acids. Left in the record is the CDR3 DNA by itself, 51 bases read in frame from the first base. TCR CDR3 regions were amplified from genomic DNA by multiplex PCR using the deep immunoSEQ assay. For each cell subset, the extracted genomic DNA was distributed evenly across all wells of several immunoSEQ 96-well plates, and each plate served as one replicate. For sorted subsets, roughly 190 ng of genomic DNA, equivalent to around 31,000 T cell genomes, went into each replicate PCR. Purified libraries were measured with a Qubit 3.0 fluorometer, size-checked on a Bioanalyzer 2100, and measured again with the KAPA Library Quantification kit. Each immunoSEQ 96-well plate was sequenced on its own single-read 150-cycle Illumina NextSeq 550 flow cell. On the study's bioinformatics: The immunoSEQ output contained only junctional sequences without quality scores, so filtering could not match that applied to full-length reads. Sequences were annotated with PyIR, a Python wrapper for IgBLAST v1.9, and V/J genes and CDR3 were assigned using IMGT germline references. Reads were removed for weak V/J assignments (E-value above 1e-6), missing CDR3, stop codons, out-of-frame junctions, or ambiguous translated residues. V3J clonotypes were defined as sequences sharing an identical inferred V gene, J gene, and CDR3 amino acid sequence. Percentage overlap between repertoires was computed as shared unique clonotypes divided by the size of the smaller repertoire. RTK rarefaction, the Chao1 estimator, and Recon v2.1 estimates of unobserved clonotypes were used to assess repertoire richness. OLGA was used to compute generation probabilities for all TCRbeta clonotypes that the gDNA method yielded from a few donors. TCRdb took over this immuneACCESS table, retaining in-frame rearrangements with V and J assigned. Such tables are incomplete; in checked studies, under half of the missing clones stem from an unresolved V gene, and the remainder is unexplained. From that table come the V and J calls and clone size; the DNA was used to work out D and trimming. The sample table records 2.3 million or so clones; 93% of these occur just once. Jointly, the top ten make up approximately 0.4% of the sample.

These data are taken from a study of shared clonotypes between healthy human individuals (dated by TCRdb to about 2020). Regarding the study in general: A couple of women and three men aged 18 to 49 years were included in the cohort. To estimate repertoire size and how much clonotypes are shared between individuals, the study performed deep sequencing of blood TCR repertoires from a few healthy adults. Leukapheresis yielded between about 0.85 and 9 billion PBMCs per donor. Different laboratories and diverse techniques were used to prepare libraries and sequence TCR repertoires, to increase sequencing depth and limit assay-specific biases. For each donor, three plates each were used for CD4 naive and CD4 memory, two plates were used for CD8 naive, and one plate was used for CD8 memory. The full study reports these points: Pairwise subsampling led to the expectation that sequencing depth would affect the degree of clonotype sharing among donors. Compared with non-shared clonotypes, clonotypes shared by all four sorted-subset donors had higher generation probabilities. Only blood was sampled, and tissue TCR repertoires likely differ from those in blood. Because the study included a small number of donors, the genetic and exposure-history diversity represented was limited. Sharing across several donors was observed for roughly 5.4% of naive CD4, about 4% of naive CD8, over 2% of memory CD4, and roughly 0.43% of memory CD8 clonotypes. Naive subsets generally had larger estimated clonotype richness than memory subsets did. Even with the large sequencing depth, rarefaction of the sorted-subset datasets indicated that sequencing was incomplete.

The donors were healthy, HIV-negative adults who had no recently reported acute infections or vaccinations. Every donor was a Caucasian adult living in Nashville, Tennessee, USA. CD4+ T cells were enriched by magnetic negative selection, after which naive cells were positively selected on CD45RA and the negative fraction was taken as the memory subset. Blood was obtained by leukapheresis, after which PBMCs were separated by Ficoll-Histopaque density gradient centrifugation and cryopreserved in liquid nitrogen vapor phase. Analytical flow cytometry was used to check the purity and quantity of each magnetically sorted T cell population. Genomic DNA was isolated from every sorted fraction and measured by UV absorbance on a Nanodrop 2000c.

The rearranged segments are TRBV28 and TRBJ2-7; TRBD1 lines up with 7 middle nucleotides. The sample was naive CD4+ T cells from PBMCs. The cell subset or site label, as the study defines it: CD45RA+ positively selected. This TCR derives from a man aged 18 to 29 in good health. Some clones in this sample may be carry-over from other donors' samples. The CDR3 region has the sequence CASSPPKGALGSYEQYF. The DNA sequence follows: TGTGCCAGCAGCCCGCCCAAGGGGGCCCTGGGATCCTACGAGCAGTACTTC.